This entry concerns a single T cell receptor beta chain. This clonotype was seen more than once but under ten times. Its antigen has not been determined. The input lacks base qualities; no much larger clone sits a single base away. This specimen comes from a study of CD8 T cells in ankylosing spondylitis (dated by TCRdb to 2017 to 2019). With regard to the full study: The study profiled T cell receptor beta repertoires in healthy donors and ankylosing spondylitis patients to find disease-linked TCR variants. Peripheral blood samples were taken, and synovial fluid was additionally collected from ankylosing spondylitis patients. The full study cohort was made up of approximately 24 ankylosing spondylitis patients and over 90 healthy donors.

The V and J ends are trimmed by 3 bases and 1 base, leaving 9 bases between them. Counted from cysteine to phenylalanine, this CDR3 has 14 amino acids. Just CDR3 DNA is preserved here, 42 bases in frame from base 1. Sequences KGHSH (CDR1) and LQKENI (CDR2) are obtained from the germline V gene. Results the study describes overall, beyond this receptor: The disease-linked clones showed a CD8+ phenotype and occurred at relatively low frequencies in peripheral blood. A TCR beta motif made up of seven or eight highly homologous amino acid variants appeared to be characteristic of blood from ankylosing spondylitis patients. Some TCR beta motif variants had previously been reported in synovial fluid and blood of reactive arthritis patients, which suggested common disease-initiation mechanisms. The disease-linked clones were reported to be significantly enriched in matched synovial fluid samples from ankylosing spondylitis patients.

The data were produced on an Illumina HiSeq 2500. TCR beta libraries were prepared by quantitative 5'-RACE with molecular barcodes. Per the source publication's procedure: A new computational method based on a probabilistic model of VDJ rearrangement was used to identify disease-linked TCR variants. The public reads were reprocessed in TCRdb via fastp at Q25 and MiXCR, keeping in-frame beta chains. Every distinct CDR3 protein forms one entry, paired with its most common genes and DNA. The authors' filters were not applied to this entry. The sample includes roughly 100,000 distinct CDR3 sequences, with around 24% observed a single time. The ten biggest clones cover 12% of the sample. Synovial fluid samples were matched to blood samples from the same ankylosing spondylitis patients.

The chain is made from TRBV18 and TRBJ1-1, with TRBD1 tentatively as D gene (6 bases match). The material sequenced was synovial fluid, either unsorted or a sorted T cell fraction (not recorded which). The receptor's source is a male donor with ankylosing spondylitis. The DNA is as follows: TGTGCCAGCTCACCGAAGACAGGGAACACTGAAGCTTTCTTT. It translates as CASSPKTGNTEAFF.